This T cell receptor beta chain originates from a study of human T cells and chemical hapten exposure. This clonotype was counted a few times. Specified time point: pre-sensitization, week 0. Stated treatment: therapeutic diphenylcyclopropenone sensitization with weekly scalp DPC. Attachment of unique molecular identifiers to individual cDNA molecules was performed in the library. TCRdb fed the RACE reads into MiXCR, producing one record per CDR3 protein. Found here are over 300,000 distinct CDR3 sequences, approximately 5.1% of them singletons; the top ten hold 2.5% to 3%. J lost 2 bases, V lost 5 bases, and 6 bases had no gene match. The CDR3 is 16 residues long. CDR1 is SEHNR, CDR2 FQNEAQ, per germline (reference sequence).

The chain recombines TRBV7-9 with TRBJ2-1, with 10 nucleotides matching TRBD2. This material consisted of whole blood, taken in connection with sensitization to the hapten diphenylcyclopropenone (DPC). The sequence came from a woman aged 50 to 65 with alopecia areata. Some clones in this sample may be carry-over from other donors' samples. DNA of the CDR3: TGTGCCAGCAGCAGGATAGCGGGGGGCACCTACAATGAGCAGTTCTTC. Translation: CASSRIAGGTYNEQFF.